This paragraph reports one T cell receptor (beta chain). Its cognate antigen is unknown. From germline, CDR1 is SGHTA and CDR2 FQGNSA. There are 16 residues in the CDR3. With 5 bases clipped from V and 7 bases from J, the junction kept 13 bases outside the gene matches. This table comes from immunoSEQ multiplex PCR, and its TCRdb copy is limited to in-frame clones, with some not included. The sample yields around 63,000 clones, around 87% seen once. The sample is drawn from a study of lymphopenia after photon versus proton radiotherapy. Study-level findings and limits: Better survival with proton therapy was suggested as possible, not demonstrated. Proton therapy kept repertoires fairly stable, unlike photons, which gained effector/memory cells. Post-nadir diversity loss with photons came from oligoclonal expansion, particularly CD8+ Temra cells.

The V gene is TRBV7-2, the J gene TRBJ2-2; 7 bases agree with TRBD2. The TCR was taken from a man aged 40-49 years with gastric cancer. The source was peripheral blood, collected from a patient treated with photon-based radiotherapy. The CDR3 is CASSPPTSGVGGELFF. In nucleotides, the CDR3 is TGTGCCAGCAGCCCCCCAACGAGCGGGGTTGGCGGGGAGCTGTTTTTT.